This TCR beta chain stems from a study of immune evolution from preneoplasia to lung adenocarcinoma. The study, taken as a whole, reports: Clonality was highest in normal lung, lower in later-stage lesions apparently. Top clone frequencies peaked in normal lung, apparently declining through invasive adenocarcinoma.

Germline lookup yields CDR1 SGHRS and CDR2 YFSETQ. Between the trimmed V and J ends, which lost 2 bases and 3 bases, there was a span of 6 bases. The CDR3 spans 12 residues. Profiling relied on immunoSEQ multiplex PCR, and the TCRdb table lists in-frame clones only, not all of them. The sample has about 11,000 clones; roughly three quarters are singletons. Patient tissue came from resections in Japan or China, 2014–2017. This clone was counted a few times. Its antigen is currently unknown. The chain recombines TRBV5-1 with TRBJ2-7, with D possibly being TRBD2 (5 bases). The clonotype originates from a person between 55 and 70 years old with lung adenocarcinoma. Some clones in this sample may be carry-over from other donors' samples. Source material: FFPE normal lung tissue adjacent to the tumor. The CDR3 loop reads CASSLEGYEQYF. CDR3 DNA: TGCGCCAGCAGCTTAGAGGGCTACGAGCAGTACTTC.